These 25 T cell receptor beta chains share one sample of origin, sequenced in a study of blood T cells in healthy people across ages. For the second PCR, which ran for 7 to 11 cycles, a sample-barcoded 5' primer and a J-beta primer mix were used. TCRdb reprocessed the 5' RACE reads with MiXCR, giving one entry per CDR3 protein. Of around 870,000 distinct CDR3 sequences in the sample, 25% to 30% were seen once. Sequenced sample: blood. Source of these receptors: a woman aged 80 or over in good health.

This clonotype was seen a few times. The chain employs TRBV29-1 and TRBJ1-1, with unresolved D. Between the trimmed V and J ends, which lost 6 bases and 1 base, there was a span of 21 bases. Germline V gene lookup returns CDR1 SQVTM and CDR2 ANQGSEA. The CDR3 has 16 amino acids. The CDR3 DNA is TGCAGCGTCCACCCGACGGATCGCGGCGGGAACACTGAAGCTTTCTTT. This gives the protein CSVHPTDRGGNTEAFF.

To note about this clonotype: A read error may explain this, as a much larger clone is one base away. The chain recombines TRBV27 with TRBJ2-1; the match to TRBD2 covers 10 bases. This CDR3 is built from 16 residues. CDR1 is MNHEY and CDR2 is SMNVEV in the germline V gene (reference sequence). The CDR3 coding sequence is TGTGCCAGCAGGACCTTCTTAGCGGGGGGCCGGAATGAGCAGGTCTTC. This sequence encodes CASRTFLAGGRNEQVF.

As for this clonotype: A much larger clone differs from this one at a single base, so this may be a read error. CDR3 DNA sequence: TGTGCCAGCATCCGGGGGGCAACCCCCTACGAGCAGTACTTC. Encoded protein: CASIRGATPYEQYF. The chain couples TRBV6-2 or TRBV6-3 to TRBJ2-7; tentative D call: TRBD2 (7 bases). This CDR3 has 14 residues. V was cut by 7 bases and J by 2 bases, with 15 bases left in between. The V gene's germline CDR1 is MNHEY and CDR2 SVGEGT.

This chain uses TRBV27 with TRBJ1-5; D might be TRBD1 (6 bases). Deletions cut 3 bases from V and 1 base from J, with 10 bases between. The germline gives CDR1 MNHEY, CDR2 SMNVEV (reference sequence). CDR3 length equals 15 residues. In DNA, the CDR3 is TGTGCCAGCAGTTTGGGGGGGCAGAGCAATCAGCCCCAGCATTTT. Its protein is CASSLGGQSNQPQHF.

Of note for this clonotype: With a much larger clone just one base away, this may be a read error. The chain has TRBV11-3 and TRBJ2-3; 11 nucleotides match TRBD2. This CDR3 is 18 amino acids long. V dropped 5 bases and J dropped 5; count of bases not matched to a gene: 15. Germline CDR1 SGHNT, CDR2 YENEEA. CDR3 protein: CASSPGGTLAGVQDTQYF. The CDR3 DNA reads as TGTGCCAGCAGCCCCGGGGGTACACTAGCGGGGGTTCAAGATACGCAGTATTTT. Combining the CDR3 with reference TRBV11-3 and TRBJ2-3 gives the whole variable domain EAGVVQSPRYKIIEKKQPVAFWCNPISGHNTLYWYLQNLGQGPELLIRYENEEAVDDSQLPKDRFSAERLKGVDSTLKIQPAELGDSAVYLCASSPGGTLAGVQDTQYFGPGTRLTVL.

Only a few counts were recorded for this clonotype. V gene TRBV28 combines with J gene TRBJ1-2; 7 nucleotides match TRBD1. The CDR3 loop spans 14 amino acids. Per the germline V gene, CDR1 is MDHEN and CDR2 is SYDVKM. Germline trimming cut 8 bases from V and 4 bases from J; bases unmatched to any gene: 10. The CDR3 sequence: CASRGSGGSYGYTF. CDR3 nucleotide sequence: TGTGCCAGCCGAGGGTCAGGGGGGAGCTATGGCTACACCTTC.

In its sample, this clonotype was seen a few times. This sequence may be a read error, since a much larger clone differs from it by one base. The V call is TRBV10-3, the J call TRBJ2-3, with 14 bases matching TRBD2. The junction had 9 bases not matched to a gene; V was cut back by 6 bases and J by 1 base. The CDR3 has 18 residues. CDR1 is ENHRY and CDR2 is SYGVKD in the germline V gene. The CDR3 nucleotides read TGTGCCATCAGAACCCTGGGGACTAGCGGGGGAGGCACAGATACGCAGTATTTT. Protein product: CAIRTLGTSGGGTDTQYF.

In this sample, this clonotype turned up many times. The J gene is TRBJ2-3, the V gene TRBV20-1, with 12 bases identical to TRBD2. This CDR3 has 17 residues. Unmatched junction bases numbered 7, after V lost 3 bases and J lost 0 bases. The germline CDR1 and CDR2 sequences are DFQATT and SNEGSKA (reference sequence). The CDR3 region is CSASVASGGASTDTQYF. For the CDR3, the DNA is TGCAGTGCTAGTGTCGCTAGCGGGGGGGCTAGCACAGATACGCAGTATTTT.

This clonotype was seen ten or more times. This rearrangement joins TRBV10-2 to TRBJ2-7; TRBD2 agrees at 11 bases. The CDR3 runs 15 residues. Per germline, CDR1 WSHSY and CDR2 SAAADI. V was pared by 8 bases and J by 3 bases, with 9 bases of the junction left unmatched. The CDR3 DNA reads as TGCGCCAGCCAAGATAGCGGGGGGGCGATCTACGAGCAGTACTTC. It codes for CASQDSGGAIYEQYF.

This clonotype was detected a few times. The V and J genes are TRBV6-2 or TRBV6-3 and TRBJ1-1; no reliable D call. From germline, CDR1 is MNHEY and CDR2 SVGEGT. The CDR3 has 16 amino acids. Trimming cost V 7 bases and J 0 bases, with 18 bases left between them. The CDR3, as DNA: TGTGCCAGCAAGTTTTTAAGTAACGGGTTGAACACTGAAGCTTTCTTT. It codes for CASKFLSNGLNTEAFF.

This clonotype appeared a few times. The rearrangement links TRBV7-6 to TRBJ1-2, with TRBD1 matching 8 bases. V lost 7 bases, J lost 4 bases, and 14 bases stayed unmatched. This CDR3 is built from 16 residues. The germline V gene encodes CDR1 SGHVS and CDR2 FNYEAQ. The CDR3 is CASTLGRAGGLYGYTF. CDR3 coding DNA: TGTGCCAGCACCCTAGGGCGGGCAGGGGGCCTCTATGGCTACACCTTC.

This clonotype was found a few times. V usage is TRBV12-3 or TRBV12-4 and J usage is TRBJ1-3, with TRBD1 matching over 7 bases. This CDR3 is built from 16 residues. Germline trimming cut 5 bases from V and 0 bases from J; bases unmatched to any gene: 7. CDR3 in amino acids: CASSPWTGLSGNTIYF. The CDR3, as DNA: TGTGCCAGCAGTCCGTGGACAGGACTCTCTGGAAACACCATATATTTT.

This clonotype has a count of ten or more. The rearrangement uses TRBV4-2 and TRBJ1-4, with D perhaps TRBD1 (6 bases). V was shortened by 5 bases and J by 7 bases, with 14 bases between the two germline ends. The CDR3 contains 14 residues. Germline V lookup: CDR1 LGHNA, CDR2 YNFKEQ. CDR3 sequence (DNA): TGTGCCAGCAGCAACACAGGGCGCAGTGAAAAACTGTTTTTT. Protein product: CASSNTGRSEKLFF.

The chain carries TRBV14 and TRBJ1-1; D uncertain. V was shortened by 2 bases and J by 1 base, with 5 bases between the two germline ends. The CDR3 has 13 amino acids. Germline CDR1 is SGHDN and CDR2 is FVKESK. The DNA for the CDR3 is TGTGCCAGCAGCCAAATACGGAACACTGAAGCTTTCTTT. Translation gives CASSQIRNTEAFF.

This rearrangement joins TRBV3-1 to TRBJ1-2; D gene ambiguous. CDR1 is LGHDT and CDR2 is YNNKEL in the germline V gene (reference sequence). The length of the CDR3 is 14 residues. Trimming cost V 3 bases and J 7 bases, with 15 bases left between them. The CDR3 loop is CASSQAPGSPGYTF. CDR3 DNA: TGTGCCAGCAGCCAGGCCCCCGGCAGTCCTGGCTACACCTTC.

As to this clonotype: The junction and the germline gene differ at one end; a read error may be behind it. V usage is TRBV28 and J usage is TRBJ2-7; possibly TRBD2 for D (6 bases). Germline loops: CDR1 MDHEN, CDR2 SYDVKM. This CDR3 is 13 amino acids long. The DNA for the CDR3 is TGTACCAGCAGTTTTGGGCAGGGAGGCGAGCAGTACTTC. Its translation is CTSSFGQGGEQYF.

On this clonotype: One end of the junction fails to match germline, which may point to a read error. The V gene is TRBV6-1, the J gene TRBJ2-2; TRBD2 aligns across 16 bases. The CDR3 totals 18 residues. Per the germline V gene, CDR1 is MNHNS and CDR2 is SASEGT. Here the CDR3 DNA reads TGTGCCAGCAGTCAAGCGGGACTAGCGGGGGGGATTTCGGGGGAGCTGTTTTTT. It translates to CASSQAGLAGGISGELFF.

The chain links TRBV20-1 to TRBJ1-5, with 8 bases lining up with TRBD1. V shed 3 bases and J 1 base; nucleotides not matched to a gene: 2. Germline CDR1 is DFQATT and CDR2 is SNEGSKA (reference sequence). The CDR3 extends over 14 amino acids. As DNA, the CDR3 is TGCAGTGCTAGTCGGGACAGGAGCAATCAGCCCCAGCATTTT. This codes for CSASRDRSNQPQHF.

This clonotype was found many times. This sequence joins TRBV6-6 and TRBJ2-7; TRBD2 agrees at 12 bases. The J call may be faulty, since TRBJ2-5 better matches the DNA end. The CDR3 runs to 14 residues. The germline V gene has CDR1 MNHNY and CDR2 SVGAGI (reference sequence). Here the CDR3 reads CASNLAGGRETQYF. The CDR3, as DNA: TGTGCCAGCAACCTAGCGGGGGGGAGGGAGACCCAGTACTTC.

This clonotype was seen at least ten times. The V gene is TRBV20-1, the J gene TRBJ1-2, with 9 bases fitting TRBD1. V gave up 6 bases and J gave up 3 bases; unmatched junction bases: 5. The CDR3 sequence is 13 residues long. The germline CDR1 and CDR2 sequences are DFQATT and SNEGSKA (reference sequence). The CDR3 DNA sequence: TGCAGTGCAGCACAGGGGGCGGACTATGGCTACACCTTC. Translating it yields CSAAQGADYGYTF.

As for this clonotype: A clone one base away is much larger, so this may be a read error. V usage is TRBV3-1 and J usage is TRBJ2-7, with 12 bases lining up with TRBD2. The germline gives CDR1 LGHDT, CDR2 YNNKEL (reference sequence). The V segment lost 5 bases and the J segment 7 bases; nucleotides outside the gene matches: 9. The CDR3 consists of 15 residues. In nucleotides, the CDR3 is TGTGCCAGCAGCGGACTAGCGGGGAATGGCAATGAGCAGTACTTC. This translates into CASSGLAGNGNEQYF.

This clonotype was picked up many times. V and J are TRBV6-5 and TRBJ2-1, with TRBD1 identical over 10 bases. V trimming: 8 bases; J trimming: 1 base; junction bases outside the gene matches: 5. The CDR3 runs to 15 residues. Germline CDR1 and CDR2: MNHEY and SVGAGI. CDR3 bases: TGTGCCAGCCGAGGGGGACAGGGGTCCTACAATGAGCAGTTCTTC. Translated: CASRGGQGSYNEQFF.

Ten or more counts support this clonotype. The rearrangement uses TRBV5-6 and TRBJ1-2, with unresolved D. Germline lookup yields CDR1 SGHDT and CDR2 YYEEEE. The CDR3 has 14 amino acids. The V gene lost 0 bases and the J gene lost 3 bases, with 9 bases spanning the gap. The CDR3: CASSLELLHYGYTF. The CDR3 nucleotides are TGTGCCAGCAGCTTGGAGCTGTTGCACTATGGCTACACCTTC.

This clonotype was seen a single time. This may stem from a read error, because a much larger clone lies one nucleotide away. CDR3 residues: CASSLSRQGSAYEKLYF. The DNA of the CDR3 is TGCGCCAGCAGCTTGTCCCGACAGGGAAGCGCGTACGAAAAACTGTATTTT. The J gene is TRBJ2-3, the V gene TRBV5-1, with TRBD1 matching over 7 bases. This CDR3 comprises 17 residues. CDR1 is SGHRS and CDR2 is YFSETQ in the germline V gene. Trimming cost V 1 base and J 14 bases; bases outside gene matches: 22.

In this sample, this clonotype turned up many times. Written as DNA, the CDR3 is TGTGCCAGCAGTGGCCAGTATAGCAATCAGCCCCAGCATTTT. Its translation: CASSGQYSNQPQHF. The gene calls are TRBV2 and TRBJ1-5; D is unresolved. CDR1 and CDR2 (germline): SNHLY, FYNNEI. This CDR3 region has 14 residues. V was clipped by 4 bases and J by 0 bases, with 7 bases between them.